A selection of T cell receptor beta chains follows, all from one sample in a study of tumor-infiltrating lymphocytes in primary liver carcinoma. One entry per CDR3 protein results from TCRdb running MiXCR on the multiplex PCR reads. The sample lists about 110,000 distinct CDR3 sequences; 50% to 65% were seen once. Sequencing used liver tumor tissue from sampling region 1. The origin of the receptors is a woman aged 55-69 years with primary liver carcinoma and hepatitis B virus infection. Both conserved end residues are part of each CDR3. A D gene is named only where the DNA matches it firmly. The size of a clone is reported for some rows only, either as once, few or many, or as a class for expanded clones.

cdr3_nt: TGTGTCAGCAGCCTGGGCCAGGGAAGGTACGGCTACACCTTC
cdr3_aa: CVSSLGQGRYGYTF
j_call: TRBJ1-2
clone_size: NA
d_call: NA
v_call: TRBV11-2
cdr3_length: 14

cdr3_nt: TGTGCCAGCAGCTTAGTGCCGGGACTAGCGTTCGATGAGCAATTCTTC
cdr3_aa: CASSLVPGLAFDEQFF
j_call: TRBJ2-1
clone_size: NA
d_call: TRBD2
v_call: TRBV11-1
cdr3_length: 16

cdr3_nt: TGCGCCAGCAGCCCCAGGGGGCTGGGGACCCGGTACTTC
cdr3_aa: CASSPRGLGTRYF
j_call: TRBJ2-5
clone_size: NA
d_call: TRBD1
v_call: TRBV10-1
cdr3_length: 13

cdr3_nt: TGTGCCAGCAGTGGCCGGGACATAAAGGGAGAGACCCAGTACTTC
cdr3_aa: CASSGRDIKGETQYF
j_call: TRBJ2-5
clone_size: many
d_call: NA
v_call: TRBV6-1
cdr3_length: 15

cdr3_nt: TGTGCCAGCAGTCGGGACACGGGGCGCGAGCAGTACTTC
cdr3_aa: CASSRDTGREQYF
j_call: TRBJ2-7
clone_size: NA
d_call: NA
v_call: TRBV12-3/TRBV12-4
cdr3_length: 13

cdr3_nt: TGTGCCAGCGGTAGGCAGGGGAGAGGCTACACCTTC
cdr3_aa: CASGRQGRGYTF
j_call: TRBJ1-2
clone_size: many
d_call: NA
v_call: TRBV6-5
cdr3_length: 12

cdr3_nt: TGTGCCATTTACAGGGGGGACGGCTACACCTTC
cdr3_aa: CAIYRGDGYTF
j_call: TRBJ1-2
clone_size: many
d_call: TRBD1
v_call: TRBV6-2/TRBV6-3
cdr3_length: 11

cdr3_nt: TGTGTCAGCAGCTCATTACCCGGCGGGAGGGGGGATACGCAGTATTTT
cdr3_aa: CVSSSLPGGRGDTQYF
j_call: TRBJ2-3
clone_size: NA
d_call: TRBD2
v_call: TRBV11-2
cdr3_length: 16

cdr3_nt: TGTGCCAGCAGTTTATTTGGTGCGGGAGGAGGGGATGAGCAGTTCTTC
cdr3_aa: CASSLFGAGGGDEQFF
j_call: TRBJ2-1
clone_size: many
d_call: TRBD2
v_call: TRBV12-3/TRBV12-4
cdr3_length: 16

cdr3_nt: TGTGCCAGCAGTCGTTACTATGAGCAGTTCTTC
cdr3_aa: CASSRYYEQFF
j_call: TRBJ2-1
clone_size: NA
d_call: NA
v_call: TRBV6-2/TRBV6-3
cdr3_length: 11

cdr3_nt: TGTGCCAGCAGTGAAGAATCCAGGGGCGATCTTCAAAATGAGCAGTTCTTC
cdr3_aa: CASSEESRGDLQNEQFF
j_call: TRBJ2-1
clone_size: many
d_call: NA
v_call: TRBV6-1
cdr3_length: 17

cdr3_nt: TGTGCCAGCAGCTTCGGCAATGACAATGTGCAGTTCTTC
cdr3_aa: CASSFGNDNVQFF
j_call: TRBJ2-1
clone_size: NA
d_call: NA
v_call: TRBV11-3
cdr3_length: 13

cdr3_nt: TGCGCCAGCAGCTTATCCGGACAGACTAGCAAAGATAGGCAGTATTTT
cdr3_aa: CASSLSGQTSKDRQYF
j_call: TRBJ2-3
clone_size: NA
d_call: NA
v_call: TRBV5-1
cdr3_length: 16

cdr3_nt: TGTGCCACCACCCCAGGTGGATATAATTCACCCCTCCACTTT
cdr3_aa: CATTPGGYNSPLHF
j_call: TRBJ1-6
clone_size: many
d_call: NA
v_call: TRBV6-5
cdr3_length: 14

cdr3_nt: TGTGCCAGCAGCTTAGACACGTTCGGGGATATGCAGTATTTT
cdr3_aa: CASSLDTFGDMQYF
j_call: TRBJ2-3
clone_size: NA
d_call: NA
v_call: TRBV11-2
cdr3_length: 14

cdr3_nt: TGCGCCAGCAGCTTTGACGGTGGTGAGCAGTTCTTC
cdr3_aa: CASSFDGGEQFF
j_call: TRBJ2-1
clone_size: many
d_call: NA
v_call: TRBV5-1
cdr3_length: 12

cdr3_nt: TGTGCCAGCAGCCCAGGGACAGGGGTCGGAGCTTTCTTT
cdr3_aa: CASSPGTGVGAFF
j_call: TRBJ1-1
clone_size: NA
d_call: TRBD1
v_call: TRBV9
cdr3_length: 13

cdr3_nt: TGTGCCAGCACCTTAGATCATTCTCGAGGCTACAACTTC
cdr3_aa: CASTLDHSRGYNF
j_call: TRBJ1-2
clone_size: NA
d_call: NA
v_call: TRBV11-2
cdr3_length: 13

cdr3_nt: TGTGCCAGCAGGAACGGACTAGCGGTCCGGCAGTACTTC
cdr3_aa: CASRNGLAVRQYF
j_call: TRBJ2-7
clone_size: NA
d_call: TRBD2
v_call: TRBV11-2
cdr3_length: 13

cdr3_nt: TGTGCCAGCAGTAACGAGGGTTTTGGGAAGCTGTTTTTT
cdr3_aa: CASSNEGFGKLFF
j_call: TRBJ2-2
clone_size: NA
d_call: NA
v_call: TRBV6-4
cdr3_length: 13

cdr3_nt: TGCAGCGTTACCGGGATAGGTAGCTCCTACGAACAGTACTTC
cdr3_aa: CSVTGIGSSYEQYF
j_call: TRBJ2-7
clone_size: NA
d_call: NA
v_call: TRBV29-1
cdr3_length: 14

cdr3_nt: TGTGCCAACAGTGTTTGGGCCCCACCCGGAGCTTTCTTT
cdr3_aa: CANSVWAPPGAFF
j_call: TRBJ1-1
clone_size: NA
d_call: NA
v_call: TRBV6-1
cdr3_length: 13

cdr3_nt: TGTGTCAGCAGCTCGGGACAGGGAACCTACGTGCAGTACTTC
cdr3_aa: CVSSSGQGTYVQYF
j_call: TRBJ2-7
clone_size: NA
d_call: TRBD1
v_call: TRBV11-2
cdr3_length: 14

cdr3_nt: TGTACCAGCAGCTTAGTGATGGGCTTACAAGAGACACAGTACTTC
cdr3_aa: CTSSLVMGLQETQYF
j_call: TRBJ2-5
clone_size: NA
d_call: NA
v_call: TRBV11-2
cdr3_length: 15

cdr3_nt: TGTGCCAGCAGCCCCCATTATCCCTGGGATCTGTTTTTT
cdr3_aa: CASSPHYPWDLFF
j_call: TRBJ2-2
clone_size: NA
d_call: NA
v_call: TRBV11-2
cdr3_length: 13

cdr3_nt: TGTGCCATCTCGACGACAAGTCAGCCCCAACATTTT
cdr3_aa: CAISTTSQPQHF
j_call: TRBJ1-5
clone_size: NA
d_call: NA
v_call: TRBV10-3
cdr3_length: 12

cdr3_nt: TGTGCCAGCAGCTTGAGTGCGCCACTTGGGAACATCCAGTGTTTC
cdr3_aa: CASSLSAPLGNIQCF
j_call: TRBJ2-4
clone_size: NA
d_call: NA
v_call: TRBV11-2
cdr3_length: 15

cdr3_nt: TGTGCCAGCAGTCTAGCCACAGGGACGAAAGCTTTCTTT
cdr3_aa: CASSLATGTKAFF
j_call: TRBJ1-1
clone_size: many
d_call: NA
v_call: TRBV12-3/TRBV12-4
cdr3_length: 13

cdr3_nt: TGTGCCAGCAGTACCCGGGACAGGGGCGGGTACGAGCAGTACTTC
cdr3_aa: CASSTRDRGGYEQYF
j_call: TRBJ2-7
clone_size: many
d_call: TRBD1
v_call: TRBV12-3/TRBV12-4
cdr3_length: 15

cdr3_nt: TGTGCCAGCAGCCTCCAAAGAGGGGGGAGCTCCTACGAAGAGCAGTTCTTC
cdr3_aa: CASSLQRGGSSYEEQFF
j_call: TRBJ2-1
clone_size: NA
d_call: NA
v_call: TRBV11-2
cdr3_length: 17

cdr3_nt: TGTGCCAGCAGCCATGGGGCTAGCGGGAGTTACGAGCAGTACTTC
cdr3_aa: CASSHGASGSYEQYF
j_call: TRBJ2-7
clone_size: NA
d_call: TRBD2
v_call: TRBV11-2
cdr3_length: 15

cdr3_nt: TGTGCCAGCAGCCCAGATCGTGGCAGACTGTCTTTCTCAGGGGCCAACGTCCTGACTTTC
cdr3_aa: CASSPDRGRLSFSGANVLTF
j_call: TRBJ2-6
clone_size: NA
d_call: NA
v_call: TRBV4-2
cdr3_length: 20

cdr3_nt: TGTGCCAGCAGCTTAGATTGGGTCAATCTAGCAGGTCCCTGCGAGCAGTACTTC
cdr3_aa: CASSLDWVNLAGPCEQYF
j_call: TRBJ2-7
clone_size: NA
d_call: NA
v_call: TRBV11-2
cdr3_length: 18

cdr3_nt: TGTGCCAGCAGCTTAGGACTAGCGCGAGGAATGAGTATCACAGATACACAGTATTTT
cdr3_aa: CASSLGLARGMSITDTQYF
j_call: TRBJ2-3
clone_size: once
d_call: TRBD2
v_call: TRBV11-2
cdr3_length: 19

cdr3_nt: TGCGCCAGCAGCCGGGACAGGAGCTACACCTTC
cdr3_aa: CASSRDRSYTF
j_call: TRBJ1-2
clone_size: many
d_call: TRBD1
v_call: TRBV4-1
cdr3_length: 11

cdr3_nt: TGCAGCGGATTGAACACTGAAGCTTTCTTT
cdr3_aa: CSGLNTEAFF
j_call: TRBJ1-1
clone_size: many
d_call: NA
v_call: TRBV29-1
cdr3_length: 10

cdr3_nt: TGTGCCAGCAGCTTAGGAAGCTGGTATCGCTACACCTTC
cdr3_aa: CASSLGSWYRYTF
j_call: TRBJ1-2
clone_size: NA
d_call: NA
v_call: TRBV7-9
cdr3_length: 13

cdr3_nt: TGTGCCAGCAGCTCCGGACTAGGACGCACGGATACACAGTATTTT
cdr3_aa: CASSSGLGRTDTQYF
j_call: TRBJ2-3
clone_size: NA
d_call: TRBD2
v_call: TRBV11-2
cdr3_length: 15

cdr3_nt: TGTGCCAGCAGTTTTCGCCTTAGCAATCAGTCCCAGCATTTT
cdr3_aa: CASSFRLSNQSQHF
j_call: TRBJ1-5
clone_size: few
d_call: NA
v_call: TRBV12-3/TRBV12-4
cdr3_length: 14

cdr3_nt: TGCTCCAGCAGCGCGCCGGGACTAGCGGGGGTCCAAGAGACCCAGTACTTC
cdr3_aa: CSSSAPGLAGVQETQYF
j_call: TRBJ2-5
clone_size: NA
d_call: TRBD2
v_call: TRBV5-1
cdr3_length: 17

cdr3_nt: TGTGCCATCAGCTTTACGGGAGGGTTCAACAATGTGCAGTTCTTC
cdr3_aa: CAISFTGGFNNVQFF
j_call: TRBJ2-1
clone_size: NA
d_call: TRBD2
v_call: TRBV11-2
cdr3_length: 15

cdr3_nt: TGTGCCAGCAGCTTGGGTGGACTAGCGACCGATGAGCAGTTCTTC
cdr3_aa: CASSLGGLATDEQFF
j_call: TRBJ2-1
clone_size: few
d_call: TRBD2
v_call: TRBV5-4
cdr3_length: 15

cdr3_nt: TGCTCCAGCAGCTTAGAAGCCCAAGGGGAGCAGTTCTTC
cdr3_aa: CSSSLEAQGEQFF
j_call: TRBJ2-1
clone_size: NA
d_call: NA
v_call: TRBV11-2
cdr3_length: 13

cdr3_nt: TGTGCCAGCAACCAAGAGTCCCCTAGCGGAAGGATAGGGCCAGGAAACATTCAGTACTTC
cdr3_aa: CASNQESPSGRIGPGNIQYF
j_call: TRBJ2-4
clone_size: NA
d_call: TRBD2
v_call: TRBV4-2
cdr3_length: 20

cdr3_nt: TGTGCCAGCAGCCCAGGACTAGCGGGAGGCGAGCAGTACTTC
cdr3_aa: CASSPGLAGGEQYF
j_call: TRBJ2-7
clone_size: many
d_call: TRBD2
v_call: TRBV14
cdr3_length: 14

cdr3_nt: TGTGCCAGCAGTTGGGACAGGCGGAACACCGGGGAGCTGTTTTTT
cdr3_aa: CASSWDRRNTGELFF
j_call: TRBJ2-2
clone_size: many
d_call: TRBD1
v_call: TRBV6-5
cdr3_length: 15

cdr3_nt: TGTGCCAGCAGCCGAACGACGGTGGCTGAAGCTTTCTTT
cdr3_aa: CASSRTTVAEAFF
j_call: TRBJ1-1
clone_size: few
d_call: NA
v_call: TRBV7-8
cdr3_length: 13

cdr3_nt: TGCGCCAGTTGCCGCGACAGCTCTGGAAACACCATATATTTT
cdr3_aa: CASCRDSSGNTIYF
j_call: TRBJ1-3
clone_size: NA
d_call: NA
v_call: TRBV5-1
cdr3_length: 14